A single sample is the source of the 29 T cell receptor beta chains below, sequenced in a study of T-cell memory formation after mild COVID-19. TCRdb reprocessed the 5' RACE reads via MiXCR and lists one record per CDR3 protein. The sample has some 190,000 distinct CDR3 sequences, about 17% seen once; the top ten hold roughly 2.4%. The sample consisted of PBMCs or a T cell subset sorted from them (not recorded which). The receptors here all came from an adult woman who had mild COVID-19 (a few samples of this study predate the infection). Cell type and time point are not known.

The rearrangement uses TRBV7-9 and TRBJ1-1; a possible D gene is TRBD1 (6 bases). The ends were cut back, 5 bases at V and 3 bases at J, with 19 bases in the middle. Per germline, CDR1 SEHNR and CDR2 FQNEAQ (reference sequence). The CDR3 is 16 amino acids. The CDR3 DNA reads TGTGCCAGCAGCCCAGGGGAGTGGGACGGAGACACTGAAGCTTTCTTT. Amino acids: CASSPGEWDGDTEAFF.

The chain has TRBV29-1 and TRBJ2-1; D not resolved. V was shortened by 6 bases and J by 1 base, with 10 bases between the two germline ends. Germline values: CDR1 SQVTM, CDR2 ANQGSEA. The CDR3 has 13 amino acids. CDR3: CSVLTESYNEQFF. CDR3 DNA sequence: TGCAGCGTGCTGACGGAATCCTACAATGAGCAGTTCTTC.

This clonotype has a handful of counts. The J gene is TRBJ1-1, the V gene TRBV4-3; weak D call: TRBD1 (5 bases). V lost 0 bases to trimming and J lost 1 base, with 12 bases between them. Germline CDR1 reads LGHNA; CDR2 reads YSLEER. The CDR3 is 16 residues long. CDR3 bases: TGCGCCAGCAGCCAAGATACTCCGGGACCGAACACTGAAGCTTTCTTT. Its translation is CASSQDTPGPNTEAFF.

As DNA, the CDR3 is TGCGCCAGCAGCCAAGATCCGGGGCACGCAACTAATGAAAAACTGTTTTTT. Translation: CASSQDPGHATNEKLFF. The chain links TRBV4-3 to TRBJ1-4, with D tentatively TRBD1 (5 bases). From germline, CDR1 is LGHNA and CDR2 YSLEER. The CDR3 has 17 amino acids. Trimming took 0 bases from V and 0 from J, leaving 11 bases between them.

This clonotype was observed a few times. The chain uses TRBV7-8 and TRBJ1-5; D remains ambiguous. This CDR3 region has 13 residues. Germline V gene lookup returns CDR1 SGHVS and CDR2 FQNEAQ. The V and J ends lost 7 bases and 7 bases respectively, with 14 bases between them. This CDR3 reads CASTQHLEQPQHF. The CDR3 bases are TGTGCCAGCACCCAACATCTTGAGCAGCCCCAGCATTTT.

V gene TRBV5-1 combines with J gene TRBJ1-6; D may be TRBD1 (6 bases). V lost 3 bases, J lost 10 bases, and 14 bases lay in between. The germline V gene has CDR1 SGHRS and CDR2 YFSETQ. This CDR3 has 14 residues. CDR3 in amino acids: CASSYETGRSPLHF. CDR3 coding DNA: TGCGCCAGCAGCTACGAAACAGGGAGGTCACCCCTCCACTTT.

A few counts support this clonotype. The chain uses TRBV30 and TRBJ2-7; D gene ambiguous. V was cut by 1 base and J by 3 bases, with 4 bases left in between. The CDR3 covers 11 residues. Germline V gene lookup returns CDR1 GTSNPN and CDR2 SVGIG (reference sequence). In DNA form, the CDR3 reads TGTGCCTGGAGTGACCGCTACGAGCAGTACTTC. It is translated as CAWSDRYEQYF.

At least ten counts were recorded for this clonotype. V usage is TRBV4-1 and J usage is TRBJ2-3; 10 positions match TRBD2. This CDR3 is 16 amino acids long. Germline V gene sequence: CDR1 MGHRA, CDR2 YSYEKL. V lost 4 bases, J lost 0 bases, and 4 bases stayed unmatched. CDR3 sequence reads: CASSRGLAESTDTQYF. The CDR3 nucleotides are TGCGCCAGCAGCCGCGGACTAGCGGAGAGCACAGATACGCAGTATTTT.

This clonotype came up a few times. V usage is TRBV19 and J usage is TRBJ1-1, with TRBD1 as a possible D gene (6 bases). The CDR3 is 18 residues long. Germline CDR1 is LNHDA and CDR2 is SQIVND (reference sequence). V dropped 1 base and J dropped 4 bases, with 22 bases sitting between them. This CDR3 reads CASSIAQGQGKGFTEAFF. CDR3 DNA sequence: TGTGCCAGTAGTATAGCGCAGGGACAAGGTAAAGGGTTCACTGAAGCTTTCTTT.

The chain carries TRBV12-3 or TRBV12-4 and TRBJ2-4; D unresolved. V was clipped by 7 bases and J by 0 bases, with 10 bases between them. CDR3 size: 14 residues. CDR3 amino acids: CASNSPIAKNIQYF. As DNA, the CDR3 is TGTGCCAGCAATTCTCCGATAGCCAAAAACATTCAGTACTTC.

The table lists this clonotype with a few counts. V and J are TRBV24-1 and TRBJ2-2; D possibly corresponds to TRBD1 (5 bases). This CDR3 is 16 amino acids long. The V and J ends lost 3 bases and 0 bases respectively, with 10 bases between them. Germline V gene sequence: CDR1 KGHDR, CDR2 SFDVKD. CDR3 nucleotide sequence: TGTGCCACCAGTGATGGTGGGGCGTCGAACACCGGGGAGCTGTTTTTT. It encodes CATSDGGASNTGELFF.

The chain links TRBV29-1 to TRBJ2-1, with TRBD2 identical over 16 bases. The length of the CDR3 is 16 residues. Unmatched junction bases numbered 15, after V lost 7 bases and J lost 12 bases. Germline CDR1 reads SQVTM; CDR2 reads ANQGSEA. The CDR3 coding sequence is TGCAGCGCCCCCCCGTCCGGGACTAGCGGGGGGGTGCGGCAGTTCTTC. Translated: CSAPPSGTSGGVRQFF.

CDR3 sequence: CASSPLAVSDYEQYF. The CDR3 bases are TGTGCCAGCTCACCATTGGCAGTCTCGGACTACGAGCAGTACTTC. The rearrangement links TRBV18 to TRBJ2-7, with no clear D. Germline CDR1 is KGHSH and CDR2 is LQKENI. The CDR3 consists of 15 residues. The V end lost 2 bases, the J end lost 3 bases, and 14 bases lay between the germline ends.

This clonotype appeared many times. The chain uses TRBV29-1 and TRBJ2-1; 11 bases line up with TRBD2. Trimming at V came to 7 bases and at J to 5 bases, leaving 4 bases not matched to a gene. This CDR3 contains 13 residues. Germline values: CDR1 SQVTM, CDR2 ANQGSEA. The CDR3 region is CSASGRSHNEQFF. The CDR3 nucleotides read TGCAGCGCTAGCGGGAGGTCCCACAATGAGCAGTTCTTC.

This chain connects TRBV12-3 or TRBV12-4 to TRBJ2-1; 13 bases fit TRBD2. The CDR3 contains 17 residues. Trimming took 5 bases from V and 7 from J; bases not matched to a gene: 11. The CDR3: CASSHRKTSGRINEQFF. CDR3 in DNA: TGTGCCAGCAGTCACAGAAAGACTAGCGGGAGGATAAATGAGCAGTTCTTC.

The chain uses TRBV11-3 and TRBJ1-1; possible D gene TRBD1, 5 bases. With 1 base removed from V and 4 bases from J, the gap between germline ends came to 13 bases. The germline V gene encodes CDR1 SGHNT and CDR2 YENEEA. CDR3 length: 15 amino acids. The CDR3 loop is CASSLVGGVGTEAFF. CDR3 DNA: TGTGCCAGCAGCTTAGTGGGGGGAGTGGGCACTGAAGCTTTCTTT. Supplemented by reference TRBV11-3 and TRBJ1-1, the full variable domain reads EAGVVQSPRYKIIEKKQPVAFWCNPISGHNTLYWYLQNLGQGPELLIRYENEEAVDDSQLPKDRFSAERLKGVDSTLKIQPAELGDSAVYLCASSLVGGVGTEAFFGQGTRLTVV.

The V call is TRBV28, the J call TRBJ2-2; the match to TRBD1 covers 8 bases. CDR3 length: 13 residues. Germline-derived CDR1 and CDR2 are MDHEN and SYDVKM. Trimming removed 9 bases from V and 6 bases from J; junction bases left unmatched: 6. The CDR3 protein is CASWTGWAGELFF. CDR3 DNA: TGTGCCAGTTGGACAGGGTGGGCCGGGGAGCTGTTTTTT.

The chain joins TRBV5-4 to TRBJ2-2; 13 positions match TRBD2. Germline V gene sequence: CDR1 SGHNT, CDR2 YYREEE (reference sequence). The CDR3 sequence is 17 residues long. Losses at the gene ends were 4 bases for V and 4 bases for J; bases not matched to a gene: 7. The CDR3 is CASSPQGLAGVTGELFF. DNA for the CDR3: TGTGCCAGCAGCCCACAAGGACTAGCGGGAGTCACCGGGGAGCTGTTTTTT.

This clonotype turned up a few times. The V gene is TRBV7-2, the J gene TRBJ1-2, with D tentatively TRBD1 (5 bases). This CDR3 spans 14 amino acids. With 4 bases removed from V and 8 bases from J, the gap between germline ends came to 17 bases. Germline V lookup: CDR1 SGHTA, CDR2 FQGNSA. The CDR3 DNA is TGTGCCAGCAGCTGGCGGGGGGAGGGGAGGGGCTACACCTTC. Its protein is CASSWRGEGRGYTF.

The CDR3 here is CASSLVNGQFF. Here the CDR3 DNA reads TGTGCCAGCAGCTTAGTGAACGGGCAGTTCTTC. The J gene is TRBJ2-1, the V gene TRBV7-2; D not certain. This CDR3 comprises 11 residues. The germline V gene encodes CDR1 SGHTA and CDR2 FQGNSA. The V gene lost 1 base and the J gene lost 12 bases, with 7 bases spanning the gap.

This clonotype has more than one count but fewer than ten. The V call is TRBV10-3, the J call TRBJ1-4; D ambiguous. CDR3 length: 13 residues. Germline lookup yields CDR1 ENHRY and CDR2 SYGVKD. V lost 10 bases, J lost 0 bases, and 9 bases lay in between. For the CDR3, the DNA is TGTGCCACCACGGGTGCAACTAATGAAAAACTGTTTTTT. Translated: CATTGATNEKLFF.

J is TRBJ2-5 and V is TRBV7-3, with 10 bases that match TRBD2. The CDR3 has 15 residues. The germline V gene encodes CDR1 SGHTA and CDR2 FQGTGA. J gave up 5 bases and V 0 bases, and 3 bases lay outside the gene matches. In DNA form, the CDR3 reads TGTGCCAGCAGCTTAACTCGGACTAGCGGTGAGACCCAGTACTTC. This encodes CASSLTRTSGETQYF.

The chain has TRBV21-1 and TRBJ2-1; TRBD1 is the table's D call and was not checked against the DNA. TRBV21-1 is a documented pseudogene. The length of the CDR3 is 16 residues. In nucleotides, the CDR3 is TGTGCCAGCAGCAAGAAGGAGACAGGGTTCCACAATGAGCAGTTCTTC. This sequence encodes CASSKKETGFHNEQFF.

This clonotype was detected only a few times. The chain has TRBV7-9 and TRBJ2-5, with 9 positions matching TRBD2. The CDR3 extends over 13 amino acids. Germline trimming cut 6 bases from V and 5 bases from J; bases unmatched to any gene: 4. The germline V gene has CDR1 SEHNR and CDR2 FQNEAQ (reference sequence). The DNA of the CDR3 is TGTGCCAGCAGTTCTAGCGGGGTGGAGACCCAGTACTTC. It specifies CASSSSGVETQYF.

At least ten counts were recorded for this clonotype. This rearrangement joins TRBV5-6 to TRBJ1-2, with D maybe TRBD1 (6 bases). The CDR3 contains 15 residues. The germline CDR1 and CDR2 sequences are SGHDT and YYEEEE. Trimming removed 4 bases from V and 7 bases from J, with 20 bases in between. The CDR3 DNA follows: TGTGCCAGCAGCCGACTCAACAGGGCTACCATTGGCTACACCTTC. Residues: CASSRLNRATIGYTF. The complete variable domain, with remaining parts taken from reference TRBV5-6 and TRBJ1-2, reads DAGVTQSPTHLIKTRGQQVTLRCSPKSGHDTVSWYQQALGQGPQFIFQYYEEEERQRGNFPDRFSGHQFPNYSSELNVNALLLGDSALYLCASSRLNRATIGYTFGSGTRLTVV.

The DNA for the CDR3 is TGTGCCACCAGTGATTTCGGGACAATTCGTAATGAGCAGTTCTTC. Translation: CATSDFGTIRNEQFF. The chain joins TRBV24-1 to TRBJ2-1, with D perhaps matching TRBD1 (6 bases). V lost 1 base and J lost 7, with 13 bases in between. From germline, CDR1 is KGHDR and CDR2 SFDVKD. The CDR3 is 15 amino acids.

This chain connects TRBV5-1 to TRBJ1-2; the D is unclear. The CDR3 spans 14 residues. Germline values: CDR1 SGHRS, CDR2 YFSETQ. V lost 4 bases and J 4 bases, leaving 14 bases between the germline ends. The CDR3 sequence: CASSPGMGAYGYTF. The CDR3 DNA sequence: TGCGCCAGCAGCCCGGGTATGGGAGCCTATGGCTACACCTTC. The full variable domain, rest sourced from reference TRBV5-1 and TRBJ1-2, is KAGVTQTPRYLIKTRGQQVTLSCSPISGHRSVSWYQQTPGQGLQFLFEYFSETQRNKGNFPGRFSGRQFSNSRSEMNVSTLELGDSALYLCASSPGMGAYGYTFGSGTRLTVV.

J is TRBJ1-1 and V is TRBV5-1, with D unresolved. CDR1 is SGHRS and CDR2 is YFSETQ in the germline V gene. CDR3 length equals 15 residues. Trimming took off 4 bases at V and 1 base at J, with 14 bases between the two ends. The CDR3 DNA reads as TGCGCCAGCAGCCCCACTCCGGTCCGGAACACTGAAGCTTTCTTT. Encoded protein: CASSPTPVRNTEAFF.

At least ten counts were recorded for this clonotype. The chain carries TRBV21-1 and TRBJ2-7; TRBD2, the D gene given by the table, was not confirmed from the DNA. TRBV21-1 has pseudogene status. The CDR3 has 12 residues. The CDR3 bases are TGTGCCAGCTGCCGGGCCGCCTACGAGCAGTACTTC. It translates to CASCRAAYEQYF.